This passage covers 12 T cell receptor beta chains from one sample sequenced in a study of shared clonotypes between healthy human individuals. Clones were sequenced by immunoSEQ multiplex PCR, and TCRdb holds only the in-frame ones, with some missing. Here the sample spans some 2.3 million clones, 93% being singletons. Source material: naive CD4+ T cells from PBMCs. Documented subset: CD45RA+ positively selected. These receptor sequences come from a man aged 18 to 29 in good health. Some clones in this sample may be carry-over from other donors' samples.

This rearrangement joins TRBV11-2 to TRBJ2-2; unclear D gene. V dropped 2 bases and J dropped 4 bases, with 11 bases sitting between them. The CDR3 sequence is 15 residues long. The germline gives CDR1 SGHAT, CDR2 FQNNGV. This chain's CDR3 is CASSLFRTSTGELFF. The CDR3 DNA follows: TGTGCCAGCAGCTTATTCAGGACGTCCACCGGGGAGCTGTTTTTT.

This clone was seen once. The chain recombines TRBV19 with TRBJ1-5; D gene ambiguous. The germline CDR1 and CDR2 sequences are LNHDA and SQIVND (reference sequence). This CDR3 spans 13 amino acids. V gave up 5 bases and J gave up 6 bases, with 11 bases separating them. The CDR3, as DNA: TGTGCCAGTAGTTTCTCCAGAACTCAGCCCCAGCATTTT. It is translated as CASSFSRTQPQHF.

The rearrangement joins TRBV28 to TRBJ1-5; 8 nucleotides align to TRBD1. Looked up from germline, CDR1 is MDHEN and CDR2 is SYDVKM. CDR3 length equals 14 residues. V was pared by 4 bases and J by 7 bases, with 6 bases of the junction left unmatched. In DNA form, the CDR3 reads TGTGCCAGCAGTTATCAGGGGGCGAGACAGCCCCAGCATTTT. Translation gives CASSYQGARQPQHF.

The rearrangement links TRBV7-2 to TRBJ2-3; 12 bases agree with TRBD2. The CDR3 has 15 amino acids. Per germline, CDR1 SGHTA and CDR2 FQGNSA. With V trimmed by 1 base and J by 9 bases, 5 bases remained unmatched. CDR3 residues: CASSLGGLAGPTQYF. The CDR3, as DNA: TGTGCCAGCAGCTTAGGGGGACTAGCGGGCCCCACGCAGTATTTT.

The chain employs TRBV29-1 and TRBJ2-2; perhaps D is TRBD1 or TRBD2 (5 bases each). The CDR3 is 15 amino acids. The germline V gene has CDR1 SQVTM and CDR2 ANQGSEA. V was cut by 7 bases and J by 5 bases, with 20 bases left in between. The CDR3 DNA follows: TGCAGCGCCCAAAAACCCGTGGGGGTTACCGGGGAGCTGTTTTTT. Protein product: CSAQKPVGVTGELFF.

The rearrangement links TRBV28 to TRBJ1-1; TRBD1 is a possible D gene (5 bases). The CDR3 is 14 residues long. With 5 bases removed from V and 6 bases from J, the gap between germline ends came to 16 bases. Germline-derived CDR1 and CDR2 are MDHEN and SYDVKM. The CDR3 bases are TGTGCCAGCAGTATTCATTCGGGGGAATCTGAAGCTTTCTTT. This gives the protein CASSIHSGESEAFF.

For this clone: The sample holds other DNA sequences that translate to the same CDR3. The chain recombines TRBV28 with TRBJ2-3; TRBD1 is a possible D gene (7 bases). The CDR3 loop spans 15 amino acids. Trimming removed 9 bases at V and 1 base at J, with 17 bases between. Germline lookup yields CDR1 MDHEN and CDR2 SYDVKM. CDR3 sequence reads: CASSLGGQRTDTQYF. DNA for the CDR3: TGTGCCAGTAGTCTGGGGGGACAGCGCACAGATACGCAGTATTTT.

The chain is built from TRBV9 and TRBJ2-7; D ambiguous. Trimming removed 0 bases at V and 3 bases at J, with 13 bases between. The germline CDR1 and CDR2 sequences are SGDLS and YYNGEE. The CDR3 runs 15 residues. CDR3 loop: CASSVGLGRLYEQYF. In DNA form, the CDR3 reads TGTGCCAGCAGCGTAGGGCTTGGTCGGCTCTACGAGCAGTACTTC.

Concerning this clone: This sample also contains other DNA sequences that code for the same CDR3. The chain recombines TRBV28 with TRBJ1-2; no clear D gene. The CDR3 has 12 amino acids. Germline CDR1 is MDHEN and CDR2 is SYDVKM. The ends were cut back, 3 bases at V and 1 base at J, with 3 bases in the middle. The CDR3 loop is CASSLVNYGYTF. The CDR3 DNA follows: TGTGCCAGCAGTTTGGTTAACTATGGCTACACCTTC.

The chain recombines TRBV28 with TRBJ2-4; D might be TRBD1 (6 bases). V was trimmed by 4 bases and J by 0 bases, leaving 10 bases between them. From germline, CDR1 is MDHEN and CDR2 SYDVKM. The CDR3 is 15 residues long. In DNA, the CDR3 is TGTGCCAGCAGTTCCGGGACAATAGCCAAAAACATTCAGTACTTC. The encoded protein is CASSSGTIAKNIQYF.

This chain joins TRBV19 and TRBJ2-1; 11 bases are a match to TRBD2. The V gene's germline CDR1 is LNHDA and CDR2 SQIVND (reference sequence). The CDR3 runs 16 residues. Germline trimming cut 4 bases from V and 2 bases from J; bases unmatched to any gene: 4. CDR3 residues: CASSNPSGGTYNEQFF. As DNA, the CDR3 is TGTGCCAGTAGTAATCCTAGCGGGGGGACCTACAATGAGCAGTTCTTC.

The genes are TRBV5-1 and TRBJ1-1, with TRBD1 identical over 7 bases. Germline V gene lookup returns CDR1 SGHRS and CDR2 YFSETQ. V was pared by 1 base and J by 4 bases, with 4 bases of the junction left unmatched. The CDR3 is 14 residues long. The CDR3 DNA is TGCGCCAGCAGCTTGCAGGGGGAGGTCACTGAAGCTTTCTTT. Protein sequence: CASSLQGEVTEAFF.